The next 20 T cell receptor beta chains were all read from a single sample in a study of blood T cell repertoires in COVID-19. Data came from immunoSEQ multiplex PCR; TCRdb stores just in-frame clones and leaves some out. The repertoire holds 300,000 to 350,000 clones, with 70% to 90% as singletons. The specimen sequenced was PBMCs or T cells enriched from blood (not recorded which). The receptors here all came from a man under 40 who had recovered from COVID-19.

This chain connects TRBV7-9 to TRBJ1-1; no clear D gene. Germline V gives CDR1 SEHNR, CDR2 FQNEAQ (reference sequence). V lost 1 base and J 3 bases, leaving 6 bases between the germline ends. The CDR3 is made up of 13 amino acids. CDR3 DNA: TGTGCCAGCAGCTTAGAGTCGGACACTGAAGCTTTCTTT. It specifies CASSLESDTEAFF.

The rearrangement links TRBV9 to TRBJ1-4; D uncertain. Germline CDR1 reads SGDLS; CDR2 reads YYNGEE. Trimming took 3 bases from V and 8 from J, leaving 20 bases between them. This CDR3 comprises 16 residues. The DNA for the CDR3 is TGTGCCAGCAGCGCCCGCCCCAGTCGGCGGGGAGAAAAACTGTTTTTT. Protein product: CASSARPSRRGEKLFF.

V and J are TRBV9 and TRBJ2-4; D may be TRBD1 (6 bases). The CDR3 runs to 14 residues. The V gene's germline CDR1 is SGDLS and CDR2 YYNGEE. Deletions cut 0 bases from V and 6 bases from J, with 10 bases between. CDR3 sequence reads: CASSVDGRGNIQYF. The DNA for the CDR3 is TGTGCCAGCAGCGTAGACGGCAGGGGAAACATTCAGTACTTC.

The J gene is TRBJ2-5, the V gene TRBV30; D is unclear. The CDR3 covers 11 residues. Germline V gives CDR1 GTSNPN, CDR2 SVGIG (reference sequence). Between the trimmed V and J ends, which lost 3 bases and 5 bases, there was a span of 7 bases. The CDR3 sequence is CAWSGYETQYF. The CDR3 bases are TGTGCCTGGAGCGGGTACGAGACCCAGTACTTC.

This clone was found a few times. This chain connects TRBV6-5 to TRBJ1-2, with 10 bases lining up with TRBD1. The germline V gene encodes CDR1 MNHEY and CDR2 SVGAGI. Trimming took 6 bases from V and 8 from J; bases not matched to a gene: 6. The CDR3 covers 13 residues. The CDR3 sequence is CASRDPGQGGYTF. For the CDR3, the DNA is TGTGCCAGCAGGGACCCGGGACAGGGGGGCTACACCTTC.

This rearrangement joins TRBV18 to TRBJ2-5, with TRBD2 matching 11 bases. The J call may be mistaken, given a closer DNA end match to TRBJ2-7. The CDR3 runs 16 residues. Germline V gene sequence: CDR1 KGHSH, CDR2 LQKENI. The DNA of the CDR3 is TGTGCCAGCTCACCTCCTAGCGGGGGGAAAAGCTACGAGCAGTACTTC. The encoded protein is CASSPPSGGKSYEQYF.

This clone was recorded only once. The CDR3 is CASNPGGAYNEQFF. In DNA, the CDR3 is TGTGCCAGTAACCCAGGGGGCGCCTACAATGAGCAGTTCTTC. The V gene is TRBV19, the J gene TRBJ2-1; TRBD1 agrees at 8 bases. V lost 7 bases, J lost 2 bases, and 4 bases stayed unmatched. Germline V gene sequence: CDR1 LNHDA, CDR2 SQIVND (reference sequence). The CDR3 is made up of 14 amino acids.

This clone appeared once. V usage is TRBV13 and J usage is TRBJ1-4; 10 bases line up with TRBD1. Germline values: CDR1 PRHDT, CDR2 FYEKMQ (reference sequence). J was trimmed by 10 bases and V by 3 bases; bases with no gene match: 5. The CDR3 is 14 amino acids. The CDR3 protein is CASSFGTGDGKLFF. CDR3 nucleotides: TGTGCCAGCAGCTTCGGGACAGGGGACGGAAAACTGTTTTTT.

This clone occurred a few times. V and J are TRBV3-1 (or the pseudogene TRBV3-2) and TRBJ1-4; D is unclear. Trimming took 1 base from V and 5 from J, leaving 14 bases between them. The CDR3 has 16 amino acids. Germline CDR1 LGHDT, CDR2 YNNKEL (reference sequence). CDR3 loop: CASSQVANLKNEKLFF. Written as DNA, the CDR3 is TGTGCCAGCAGCCAAGTTGCCAACCTAAAGAATGAAAAACTGTTTTTT.

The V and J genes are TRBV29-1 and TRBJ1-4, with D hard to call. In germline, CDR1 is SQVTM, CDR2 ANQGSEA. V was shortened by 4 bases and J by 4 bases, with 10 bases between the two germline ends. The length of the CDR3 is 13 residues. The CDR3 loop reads CSVAVSSNEKLFF. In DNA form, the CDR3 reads TGCAGCGTTGCGGTCTCGAGTAATGAAAAACTGTTTTTT.

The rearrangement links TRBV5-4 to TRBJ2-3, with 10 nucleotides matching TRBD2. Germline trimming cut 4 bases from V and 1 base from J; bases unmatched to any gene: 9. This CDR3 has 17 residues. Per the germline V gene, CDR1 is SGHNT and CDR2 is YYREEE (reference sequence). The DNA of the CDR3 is TGTGCCAGCAGCGGACCCAGCGGGGGGGCGGGCACAGATACGCAGTATTTT. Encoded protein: CASSGPSGGAGTDTQYF.

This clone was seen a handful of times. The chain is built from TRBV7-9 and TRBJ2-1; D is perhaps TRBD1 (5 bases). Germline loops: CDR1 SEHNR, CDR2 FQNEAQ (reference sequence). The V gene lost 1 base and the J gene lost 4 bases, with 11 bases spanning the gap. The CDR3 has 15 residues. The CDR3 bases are TGTGCCAGCAGCTTAGGTCAGGGTACTTACAATGAGCAGTTCTTC. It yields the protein CASSLGQGTYNEQFF.

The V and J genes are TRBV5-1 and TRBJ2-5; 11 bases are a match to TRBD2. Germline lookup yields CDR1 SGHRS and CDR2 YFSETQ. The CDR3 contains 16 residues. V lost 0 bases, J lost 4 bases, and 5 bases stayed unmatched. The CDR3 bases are TGCGCCAGCAGCTTGGAACTGCTAGCGGGGGGAGAGACCCAGTACTTC. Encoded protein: CASSLELLAGGETQYF.

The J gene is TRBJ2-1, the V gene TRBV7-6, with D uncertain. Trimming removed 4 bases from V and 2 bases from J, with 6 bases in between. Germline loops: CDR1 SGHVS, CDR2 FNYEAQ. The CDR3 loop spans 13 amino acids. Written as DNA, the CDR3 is TGTGCCAGCAGCTCAAACACCTACAATGAGCAGTTCTTC. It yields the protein CASSSNTYNEQFF. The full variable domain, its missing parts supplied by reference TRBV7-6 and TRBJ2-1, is GAGVSQSPRYKVTKRGQDVALRCDPISGHVSLYWYRQALGQGPEFLTYFNYEAQQDKSGLPNDRFSAERPEGSISTLTIQRTEQRDSAMYRCASSSNTYNEQFFGPGTRLTVL.

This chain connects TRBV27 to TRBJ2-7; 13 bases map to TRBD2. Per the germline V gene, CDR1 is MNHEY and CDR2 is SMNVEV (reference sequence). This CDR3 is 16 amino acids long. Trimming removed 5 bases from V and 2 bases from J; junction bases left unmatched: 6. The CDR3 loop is CASSRTSGGVTYEQYF. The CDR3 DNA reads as TGTGCCAGCAGTCGGACTAGCGGGGGAGTGACCTACGAGCAGTACTTC.

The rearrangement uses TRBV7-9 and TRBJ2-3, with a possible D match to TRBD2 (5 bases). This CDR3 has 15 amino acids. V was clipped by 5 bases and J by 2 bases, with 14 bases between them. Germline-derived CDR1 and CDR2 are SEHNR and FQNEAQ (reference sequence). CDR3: CASSPLERTTDTQYF. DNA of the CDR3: TGTGCCAGCAGCCCCCTCGAGCGGACCACAGATACGCAGTATTTT.

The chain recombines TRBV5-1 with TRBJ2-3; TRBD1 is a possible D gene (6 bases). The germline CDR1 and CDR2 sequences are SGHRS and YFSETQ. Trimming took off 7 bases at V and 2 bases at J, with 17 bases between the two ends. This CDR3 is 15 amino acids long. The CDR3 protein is CASFGGRGNTDTQYF. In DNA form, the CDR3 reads TGCGCCAGCTTTGGGGGAAGGGGGAACACAGATACGCAGTATTTT. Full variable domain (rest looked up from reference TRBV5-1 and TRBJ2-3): KAGVTQTPRYLIKTRGQQVTLSCSPISGHRSVSWYQQTPGQGLQFLFEYFSETQRNKGNFPGRFSGRQFSNSRSEMNVSTLELGDSALYLCASFGGRGNTDTQYFGPGTRLTVL.

CDR3 coding DNA: TGTGCCAGCAGCCCGCCGGGGGGAGGTGAAAAACTGTTTTTT. Amino acid sequence: CASSPPGGGEKLFF. The chain is built from TRBV7-9 and TRBJ1-4; D perhaps matches TRBD1 (5 bases). This CDR3 has 14 amino acids. With 5 bases removed from V and 7 bases from J, the gap between germline ends came to 14 bases. The germline V gene encodes CDR1 SEHNR and CDR2 FQNEAQ (reference sequence).

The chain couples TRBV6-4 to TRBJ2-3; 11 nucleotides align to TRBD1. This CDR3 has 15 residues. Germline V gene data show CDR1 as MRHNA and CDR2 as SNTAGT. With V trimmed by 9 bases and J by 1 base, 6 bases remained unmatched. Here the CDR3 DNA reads TGTGCCAGTTCCGGGACAGGGGGAGGCACAGATACGCAGTATTTT. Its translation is CASSGTGGGTDTQYF.

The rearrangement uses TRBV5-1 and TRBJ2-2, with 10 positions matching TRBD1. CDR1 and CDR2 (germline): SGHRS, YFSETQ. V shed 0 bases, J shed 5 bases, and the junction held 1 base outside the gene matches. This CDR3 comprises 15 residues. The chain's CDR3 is CASSLGGQGTGELFF. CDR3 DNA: TGCGCCAGCAGCTTGGGGGGACAGGGGACCGGGGAGCTGTTTTTT.